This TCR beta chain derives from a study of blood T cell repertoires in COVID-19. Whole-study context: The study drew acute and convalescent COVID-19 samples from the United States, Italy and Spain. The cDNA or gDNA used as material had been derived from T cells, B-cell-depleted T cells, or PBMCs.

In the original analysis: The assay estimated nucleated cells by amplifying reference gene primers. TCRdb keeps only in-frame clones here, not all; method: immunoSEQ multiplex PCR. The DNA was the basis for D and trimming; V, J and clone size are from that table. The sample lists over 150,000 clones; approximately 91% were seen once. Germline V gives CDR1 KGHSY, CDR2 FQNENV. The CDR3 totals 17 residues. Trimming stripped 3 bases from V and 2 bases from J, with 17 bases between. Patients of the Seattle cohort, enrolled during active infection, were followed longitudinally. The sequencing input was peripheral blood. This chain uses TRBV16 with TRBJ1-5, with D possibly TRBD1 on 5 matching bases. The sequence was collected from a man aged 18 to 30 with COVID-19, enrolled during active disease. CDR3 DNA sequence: TGTGCCAGCAGCCAGACCCGGGGGGGACGGGGCAATCAGCCCCAGCATTTT. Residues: CASSQTRGGRGNQPQHF.